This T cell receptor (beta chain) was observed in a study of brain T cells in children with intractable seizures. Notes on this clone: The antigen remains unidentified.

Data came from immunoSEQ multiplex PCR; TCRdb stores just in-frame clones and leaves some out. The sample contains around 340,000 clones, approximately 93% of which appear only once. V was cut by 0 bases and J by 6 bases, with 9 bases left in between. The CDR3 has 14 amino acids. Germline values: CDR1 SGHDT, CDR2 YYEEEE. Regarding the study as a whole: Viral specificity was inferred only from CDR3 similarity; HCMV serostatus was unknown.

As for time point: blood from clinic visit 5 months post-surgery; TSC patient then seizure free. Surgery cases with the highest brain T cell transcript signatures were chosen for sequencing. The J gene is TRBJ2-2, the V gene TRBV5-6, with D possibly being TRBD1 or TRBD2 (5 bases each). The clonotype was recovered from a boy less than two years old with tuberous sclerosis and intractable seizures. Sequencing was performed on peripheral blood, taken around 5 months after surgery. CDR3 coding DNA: TGTGCCAGCAGCTTGGTTCAGGGAGCCGGGGAGCTGTTTTTT. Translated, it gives CASSLVQGAGELFF.